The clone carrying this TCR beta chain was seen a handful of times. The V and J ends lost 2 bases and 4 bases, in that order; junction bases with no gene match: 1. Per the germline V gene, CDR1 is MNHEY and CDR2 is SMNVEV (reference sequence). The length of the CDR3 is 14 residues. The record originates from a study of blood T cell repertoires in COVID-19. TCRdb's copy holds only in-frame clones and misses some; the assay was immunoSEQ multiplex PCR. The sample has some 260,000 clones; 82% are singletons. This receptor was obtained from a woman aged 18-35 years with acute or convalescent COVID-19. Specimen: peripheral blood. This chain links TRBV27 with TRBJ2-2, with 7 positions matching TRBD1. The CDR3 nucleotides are TGTGCCAGCAGTTTAGGACAGGCCACCGGGGAGCTGTTTTTT. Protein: CASSLGQATGELFF.